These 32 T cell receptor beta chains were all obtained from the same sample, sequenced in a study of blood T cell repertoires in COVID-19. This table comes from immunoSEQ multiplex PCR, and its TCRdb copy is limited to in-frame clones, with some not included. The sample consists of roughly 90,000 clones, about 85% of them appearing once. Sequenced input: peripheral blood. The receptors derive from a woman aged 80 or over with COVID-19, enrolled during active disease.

CDR3 protein: CATSRDRGAGSYEQYF. For the CDR3, the DNA is TGTGCCACCAGCAGAGATCGGGGGGCAGGGAGCTACGAGCAGTACTTC. The chain links TRBV15 to TRBJ2-7, with TRBD2 as a possible D gene (7 bases). The V end lost 0 bases, the J end lost 3 bases, and 15 bases lay between the germline ends. The CDR3 consists of 16 residues. From germline, CDR1 is LNHNV and CDR2 YYDKDF (reference sequence).

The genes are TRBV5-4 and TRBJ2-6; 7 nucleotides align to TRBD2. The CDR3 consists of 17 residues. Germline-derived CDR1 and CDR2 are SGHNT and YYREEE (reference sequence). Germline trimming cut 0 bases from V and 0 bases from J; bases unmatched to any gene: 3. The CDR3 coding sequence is TGTGCCAGCAGCTTGGCCGCGGGGGTCTCTGGGGCCAACGTCCTGACTTTC. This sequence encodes CASSLAAGVSGANVLTF.

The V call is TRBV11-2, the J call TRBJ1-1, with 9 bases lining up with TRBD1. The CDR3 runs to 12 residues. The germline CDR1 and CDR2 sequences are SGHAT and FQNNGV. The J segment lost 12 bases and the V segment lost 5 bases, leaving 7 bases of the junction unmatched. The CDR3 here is CASSEDRGISFF. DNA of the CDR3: TGTGCCAGCAGCGAAGACAGGGGGATTTCTTTCTTT.

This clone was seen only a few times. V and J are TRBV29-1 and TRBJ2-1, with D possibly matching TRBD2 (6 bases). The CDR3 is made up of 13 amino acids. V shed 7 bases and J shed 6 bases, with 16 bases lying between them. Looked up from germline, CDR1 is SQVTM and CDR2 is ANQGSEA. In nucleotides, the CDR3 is TGCAGCGGTAGCGGCCTTTCGGGCAATGAGCAGTTCTTC. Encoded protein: CSGSGLSGNEQFF.

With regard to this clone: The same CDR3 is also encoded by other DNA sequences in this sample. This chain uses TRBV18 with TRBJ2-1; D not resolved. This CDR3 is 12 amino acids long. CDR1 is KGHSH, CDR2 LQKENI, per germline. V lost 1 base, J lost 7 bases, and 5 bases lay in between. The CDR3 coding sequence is TGTGCCAGCTCACCACGGCGGAATGAGCAGTTCTTC. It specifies CASSPRRNEQFF.

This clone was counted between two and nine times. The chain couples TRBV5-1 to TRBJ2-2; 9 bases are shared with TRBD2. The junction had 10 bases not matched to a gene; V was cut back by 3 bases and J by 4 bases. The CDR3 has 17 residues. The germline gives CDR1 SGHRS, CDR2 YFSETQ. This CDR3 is CASSWAGGRAITGELFF. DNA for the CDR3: TGCGCCAGCAGCTGGGCCGGCGGGAGGGCCATCACCGGGGAGCTGTTTTTT.

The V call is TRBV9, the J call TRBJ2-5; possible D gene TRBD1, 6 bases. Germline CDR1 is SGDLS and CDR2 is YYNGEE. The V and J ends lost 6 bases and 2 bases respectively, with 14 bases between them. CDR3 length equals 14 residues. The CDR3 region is CASNPGQKQETQYF. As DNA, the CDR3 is TGTGCCAGCAACCCGGGACAAAAACAAGAGACCCAGTACTTC.

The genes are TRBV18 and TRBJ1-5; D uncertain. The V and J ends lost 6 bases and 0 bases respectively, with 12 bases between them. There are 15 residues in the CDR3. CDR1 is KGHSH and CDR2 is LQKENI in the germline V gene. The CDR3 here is CASSLGGDSNQPQHF. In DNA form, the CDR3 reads TGTGCCAGCTCCCTAGGTGGAGATAGCAATCAGCCCCAGCATTTT.

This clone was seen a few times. Here the CDR3 DNA reads TGTGCCAGCAGTTCGGCAGGGGGAAATTCACCCCTCCACTTT. Translation: CASSSAGGNSPLHF. V and J are TRBV6-5 and TRBJ1-6, with 7 bases lining up with TRBD1. Losses at the gene ends were 4 bases for V and 7 bases for J; bases not matched to a gene: 4. Germline CDR1 is MNHEY and CDR2 is SVGAGI. The CDR3 loop spans 14 amino acids.

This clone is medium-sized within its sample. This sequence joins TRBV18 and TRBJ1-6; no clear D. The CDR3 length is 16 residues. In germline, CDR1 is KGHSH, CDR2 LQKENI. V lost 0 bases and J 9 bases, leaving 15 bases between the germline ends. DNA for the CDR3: TGTGCCAGCTCACCACCGGGCAGCACGGGAACTTCACCCCTCCACTTT. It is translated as CASSPPGSTGTSPLHF. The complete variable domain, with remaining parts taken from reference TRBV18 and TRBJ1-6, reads NAGVMQNPRHLVRRRGQEARLRCSPMKGHSHVYWYRQLPEEGLKFMVYLQKENIIDESGMPKERFSAEFPKEGPSILRIQQVVRGDSAAYFCASSPPGSTGTSPLHFGNGTRLTVT.

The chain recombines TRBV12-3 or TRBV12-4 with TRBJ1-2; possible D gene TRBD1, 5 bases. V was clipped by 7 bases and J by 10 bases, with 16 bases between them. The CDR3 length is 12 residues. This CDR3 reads CASTLWGGSYTF. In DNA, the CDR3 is TGTGCCAGCACCCTATGGGGCGGTTCCTACACCTTC.

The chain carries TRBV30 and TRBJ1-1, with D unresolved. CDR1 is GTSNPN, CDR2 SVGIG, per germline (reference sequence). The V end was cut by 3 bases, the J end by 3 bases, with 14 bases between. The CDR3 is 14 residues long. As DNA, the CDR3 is TGTGCCTGGAGCTGGGGAGGTTCGGACACTGAAGCTTTCTTT. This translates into CAWSWGGSDTEAFF.

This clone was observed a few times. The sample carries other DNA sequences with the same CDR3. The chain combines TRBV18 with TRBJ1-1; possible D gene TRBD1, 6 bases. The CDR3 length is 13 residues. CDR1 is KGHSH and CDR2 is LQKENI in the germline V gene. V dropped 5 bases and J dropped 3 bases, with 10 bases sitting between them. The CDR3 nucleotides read TGTGCCAGCTCATCACAGGGAGACACTGAAGCTTTCTTT. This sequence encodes CASSSQGDTEAFF.

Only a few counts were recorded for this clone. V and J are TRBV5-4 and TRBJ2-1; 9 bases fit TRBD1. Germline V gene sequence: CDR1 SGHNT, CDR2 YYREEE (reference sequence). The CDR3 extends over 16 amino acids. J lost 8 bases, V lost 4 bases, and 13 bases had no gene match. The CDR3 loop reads CASSGGNRGRIDEQFF. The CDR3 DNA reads TGTGCCAGCAGCGGGGGGAACAGGGGGCGCATCGATGAGCAGTTCTTC.

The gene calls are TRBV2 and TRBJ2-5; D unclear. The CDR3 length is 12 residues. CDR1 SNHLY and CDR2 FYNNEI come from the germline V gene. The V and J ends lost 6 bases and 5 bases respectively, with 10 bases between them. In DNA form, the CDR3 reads TGTGCCAGCAGCCTAGGTTTTGAGACCCAGTACTTC. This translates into CASSLGFETQYF.

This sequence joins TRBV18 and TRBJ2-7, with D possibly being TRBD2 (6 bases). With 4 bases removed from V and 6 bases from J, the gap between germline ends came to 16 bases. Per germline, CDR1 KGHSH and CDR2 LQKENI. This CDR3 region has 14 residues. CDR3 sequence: CASSQTGTLSEQYF. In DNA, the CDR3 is TGTGCCAGCTCACAAACCGGGACTTTGAGCGAGCAGTACTTC.

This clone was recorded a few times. The CDR3 spells CASSLSASYATDTQYF. CDR3 sequence (DNA): TGTGCCAGCAGCTTATCGGCTAGCTATGCCACAGATACGCAGTATTTT. This chain uses TRBV7-6 with TRBJ2-3; possibly TRBD2 for D (5 bases). V was clipped by 2 bases and J by 2 bases, with 14 bases between them. From germline, CDR1 is SGHVS and CDR2 FNYEAQ. This CDR3 spans 16 amino acids.

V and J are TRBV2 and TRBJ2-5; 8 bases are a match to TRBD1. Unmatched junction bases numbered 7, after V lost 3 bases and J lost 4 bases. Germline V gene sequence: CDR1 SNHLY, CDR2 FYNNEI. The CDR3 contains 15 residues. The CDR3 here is CASSERSGGRETQYF. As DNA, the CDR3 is TGTGCCAGCAGTGAGAGGTCAGGGGGCAGAGAGACCCAGTACTTC.

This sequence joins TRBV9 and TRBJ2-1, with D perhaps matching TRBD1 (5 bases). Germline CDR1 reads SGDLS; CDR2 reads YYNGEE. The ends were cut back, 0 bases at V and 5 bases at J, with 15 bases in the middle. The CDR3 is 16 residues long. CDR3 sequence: CASSVVFRGADNEQFF. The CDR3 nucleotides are TGTGCCAGCAGCGTAGTGTTTAGGGGCGCGGACAATGAGCAGTTCTTC.

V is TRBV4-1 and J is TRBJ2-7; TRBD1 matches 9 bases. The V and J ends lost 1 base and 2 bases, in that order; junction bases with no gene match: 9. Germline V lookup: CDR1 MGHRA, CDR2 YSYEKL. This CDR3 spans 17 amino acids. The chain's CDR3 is CASSQATGGFFPYEQYF. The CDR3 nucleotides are TGCGCCAGCAGCCAAGCAACAGGGGGCTTTTTCCCCTACGAGCAGTACTTC.

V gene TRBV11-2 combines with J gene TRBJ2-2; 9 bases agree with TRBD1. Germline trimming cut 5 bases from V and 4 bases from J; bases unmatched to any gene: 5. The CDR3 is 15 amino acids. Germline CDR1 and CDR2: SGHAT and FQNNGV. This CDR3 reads CASSNRGRFTGELFF. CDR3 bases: TGTGCCAGCAGCAACAGGGGGCGCTTCACCGGGGAGCTGTTTTTT.

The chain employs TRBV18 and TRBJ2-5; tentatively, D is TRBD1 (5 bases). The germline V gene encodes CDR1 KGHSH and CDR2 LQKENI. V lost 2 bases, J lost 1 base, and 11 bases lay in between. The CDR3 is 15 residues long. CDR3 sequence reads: CASSPFQGSQETQYF. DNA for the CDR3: TGTGCCAGCTCACCATTCCAGGGATCCCAAGAGACCCAGTACTTC.

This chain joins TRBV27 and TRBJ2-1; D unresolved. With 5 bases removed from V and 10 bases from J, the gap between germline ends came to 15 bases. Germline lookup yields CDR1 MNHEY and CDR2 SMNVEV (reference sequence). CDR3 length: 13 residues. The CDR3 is CASSPLGSGEQFF. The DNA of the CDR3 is TGTGCCAGCAGTCCCCTAGGTTCCGGAGAGCAGTTCTTC.

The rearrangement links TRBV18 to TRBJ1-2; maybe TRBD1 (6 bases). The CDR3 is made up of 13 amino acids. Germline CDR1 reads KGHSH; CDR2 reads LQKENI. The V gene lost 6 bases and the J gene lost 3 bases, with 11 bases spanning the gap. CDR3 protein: CASSEGGDYGYTF. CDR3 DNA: TGTGCCAGCTCTGAAGGGGGGGACTATGGCTACACCTTC.

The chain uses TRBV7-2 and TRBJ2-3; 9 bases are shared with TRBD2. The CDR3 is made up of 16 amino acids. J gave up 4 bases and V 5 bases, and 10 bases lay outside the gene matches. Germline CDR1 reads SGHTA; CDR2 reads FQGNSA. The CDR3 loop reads CASSPFAAGGPDTQYF. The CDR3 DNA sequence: TGTGCCAGCAGCCCATTCGCGGCGGGGGGGCCAGATACGCAGTATTTT.

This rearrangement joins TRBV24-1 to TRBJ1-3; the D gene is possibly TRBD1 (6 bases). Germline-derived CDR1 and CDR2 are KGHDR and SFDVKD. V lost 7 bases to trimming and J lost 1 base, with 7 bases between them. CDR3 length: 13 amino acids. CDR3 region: CATSRGSGNTIYF. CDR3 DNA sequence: TGTGCCACCAGCAGGGGTTCTGGAAACACCATATATTTT.

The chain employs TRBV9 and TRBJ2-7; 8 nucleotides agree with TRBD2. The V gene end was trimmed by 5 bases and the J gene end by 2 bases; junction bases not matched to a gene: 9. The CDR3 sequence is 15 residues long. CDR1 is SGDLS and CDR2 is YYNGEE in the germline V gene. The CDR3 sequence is CASSLTHSGAYEQYF. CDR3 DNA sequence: TGTGCCAGCAGTCTTACTCATAGCGGGGCCTACGAGCAGTACTTC.

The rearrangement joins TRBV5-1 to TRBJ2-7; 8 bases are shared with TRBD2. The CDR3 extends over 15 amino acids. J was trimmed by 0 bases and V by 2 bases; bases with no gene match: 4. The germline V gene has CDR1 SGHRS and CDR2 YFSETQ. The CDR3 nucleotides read TGCGCCAGCAGCTTCACGGGAGGGTCCTCCTACGAGCAGTACTTC. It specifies CASSFTGGSSYEQYF.

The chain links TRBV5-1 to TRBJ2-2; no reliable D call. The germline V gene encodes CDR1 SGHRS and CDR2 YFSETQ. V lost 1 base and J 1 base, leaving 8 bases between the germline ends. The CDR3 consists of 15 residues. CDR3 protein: CASSLSAVNTGELFF. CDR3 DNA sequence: TGCGCCAGCAGCTTGTCTGCGGTGAACACCGGGGAGCTGTTTTTT. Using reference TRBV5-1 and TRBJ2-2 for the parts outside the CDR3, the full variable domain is KAGVTQTPRYLIKTRGQQVTLSCSPISGHRSVSWYQQTPGQGLQFLFEYFSETQRNKGNFPGRFSGRQFSNSRSEMNVSTLELGDSALYLCASSLSAVNTGELFFGEGSRLTVL.

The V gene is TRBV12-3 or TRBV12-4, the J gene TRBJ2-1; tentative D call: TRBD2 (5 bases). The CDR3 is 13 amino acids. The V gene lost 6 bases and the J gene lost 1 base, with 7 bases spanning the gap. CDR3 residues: CASSWRSYNEQFF. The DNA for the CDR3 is TGTGCCAGCAGCTGGAGGTCCTACAATGAGCAGTTCTTC.

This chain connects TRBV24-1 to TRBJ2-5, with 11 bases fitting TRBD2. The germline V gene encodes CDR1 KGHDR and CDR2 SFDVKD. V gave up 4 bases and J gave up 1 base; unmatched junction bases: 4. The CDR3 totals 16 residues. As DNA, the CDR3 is TGTGCCACCAGTGAGGGGACTAGCGGAATCCAAGAGACCCAGTACTTC. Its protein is CATSEGTSGIQETQYF.

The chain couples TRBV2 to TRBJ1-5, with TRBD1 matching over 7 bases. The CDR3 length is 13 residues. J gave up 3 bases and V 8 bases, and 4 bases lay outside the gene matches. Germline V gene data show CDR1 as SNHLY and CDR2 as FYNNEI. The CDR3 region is CASGQENNQPQHF. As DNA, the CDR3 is TGTGCCAGCGGACAGGAAAACAATCAGCCCCAGCATTTT. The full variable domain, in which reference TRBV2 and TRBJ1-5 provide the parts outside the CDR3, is EPEVTQTPSHQVTQMGQEVILRCVPISNHLYFYWYRQILGQKVEFLVSFYNNEISEKSEIFDDQFSVERPDGSNFTLKIRSTKLEDSAMYFCASGQENNQPQHFGDGTRLSIL.